A selection of T cell receptor beta chains follows, all from one sample in a study of T-cell reconstitution after alpha-beta-depleted transplantation in children. MiXCR, applied by TCRdb to the PCR reads, yields one record per CDR3 protein. The repertoire holds 480,000 or so distinct CDR3 sequences, 10% seen once, with 2% in the top ten. This material consisted of PBMCs, taken before TCRalphabeta/CD19-depleted stem cell transplant. Every receptor here comes from a child under 10 years old with inherited bone marrow failure, due to receive a stem cell transplant. Both conserved end residues are part of each CDR3. The order of the fields is J gene, V gene, D gene, clone size, CDR3 DNA, CDR3 protein. The D gene is left open where the match is weak. A clone size is listed for some rows: how often the clone was seen (once, few, many), or a class if it is expanded.

J: TRBJ2-1
V: TRBV3-1
D: .
size: .
DNA: TGTGCCAGCAGCCACAGGCTATTGCTGGGGAATGAGCAGTTCTTC
CDR3: CASSHRLLLGNEQFF

J: TRBJ2-1
V: TRBV7-2
D: .
size: many
DNA: TGTGCCAGCAGCTTAGGGCCGGTGTCCTACAATGAGCAGTTCTTC
CDR3: CASSLGPVSYNEQFF

J: TRBJ2-5
V: TRBV5-4
D: .
size: few
DNA: TGTGCCAGCAGCTTAACTCTGGGGACCCAAGAGACCCAGTACTTC
CDR3: CASSLTLGTQETQYF

J: TRBJ2-1
V: TRBV19
D: TRBD2
size: .
DNA: TGTGCCAGTAGTATAACCGGGACTAGCGGGTACAATGAGCAGTTCTTC
CDR3: CASSITGTSGYNEQFF

J: TRBJ2-1
V: TRBV18
D: .
size: many
DNA: TGTGCCAGCTCACCAGATAACGGTCCCCTGTGGAATGAGCAGTTCTTC
CDR3: CASSPDNGPLWNEQFF

J: TRBJ2-7
V: TRBV18
D: .
size: many
DNA: TGTGCCAGCTCGAGGGACGGGCTATCCGAGCAGTACTTC
CDR3: CASSRDGLSEQYF

J: TRBJ2-7
V: TRBV3-1
D: TRBD2
size: few
DNA: TGTGCCAGCAGCAAAAAACTAGCGGGAAAGACCTACGAGCAGTACTTC
CDR3: CASSKKLAGKTYEQYF

J: TRBJ2-1
V: TRBV19
D: TRBD1
size: .
DNA: TGTGCCAGTAATCACAGGGGAACCTACAATGAGCAGTTCTTC
CDR3: CASNHRGTYNEQFF

J: TRBJ2-7
V: TRBV9
D: TRBD1
size: many
DNA: TGTGCCAGCAGCGGATCGTTCGGGACAGGGGTCGAGCAGTACTTC
CDR3: CASSGSFGTGVEQYF

J: TRBJ1-4
V: TRBV28
D: .
size: .
DNA: TGTGCCAGCAGTAAACCCGGGACGGTCGAAAAACTGTTTTTT
CDR3: CASSKPGTVEKLFF

J: TRBJ2-1
V: TRBV19
D: .
size: .
DNA: TGTGCCAGTAGTATCGGGGGAGAGATGGAGCAGTTCTTC
CDR3: CASSIGGEMEQFF

J: TRBJ2-1
V: TRBV12-3/TRBV12-4
D: TRBD1
size: many
DNA: TGTGCCAGCAGTCCGCCGGGACAGGGGGCTAGTGAGCAGTTCTTC
CDR3: CASSPPGQGASEQFF

J: TRBJ2-1
V: TRBV27
D: .
size: many
DNA: TGTGCCAGCTTCGGTCCCAATTGGAGTAGGGTCTACAATGAGCAGTTCTTC
CDR3: CASFGPNWSRVYNEQFF

J: TRBJ1-1
V: TRBV4-1
D: .
size: .
DNA: TGCGCCAGCAGCCAGGTTCGGGCGGGGGGCCCTGAAGCTTTCTTT
CDR3: CASSQVRAGGPEAFF

J: TRBJ2-1
V: TRBV7-9
D: .
size: many
DNA: TGTGCCAGCAGCTACTACGCTCCTGAGCAGTTCTTC
CDR3: CASSYYAPEQFF

J: TRBJ2-7
V: TRBV20-1
D: .
size: many
DNA: TGCAGCGCTCAACTATCCTACGAGCAGTACTTC
CDR3: CSAQLSYEQYF

J: TRBJ1-2
V: TRBV19
D: .
size: .
DNA: TGTGCCAGTAGTCACACAGGAGTCAACGTCTATGGCTACACCTTC
CDR3: CASSHTGVNVYGYTF

J: TRBJ2-5
V: TRBV6-6
D: .
size: .
DNA: TGTGCCAGCAGTTACTCCCCCCAAGAGACCCAGTACTTC
CDR3: CASSYSPQETQYF

J: TRBJ2-7
V: TRBV13
D: TRBD1
size: few
DNA: TGTGCCAGCAGCCGGACAGGGTATTCCTACGAGCAGTACTTC
CDR3: CASSRTGYSYEQYF

J: TRBJ2-1
V: TRBV6-5
D: .
size: many
DNA: TGTGCCAGCAGTCCAACGGACTTGTACAATGAGCAGTTCTTC
CDR3: CASSPTDLYNEQFF

J: TRBJ2-6
V: TRBV29-1
D: TRBD1
size: many
DNA: TGCAGCGTTGAAACTCCCGGGACAGGGCACTCTGGGGCCAACGTCCTGACTTTC
CDR3: CSVETPGTGHSGANVLTF

J: TRBJ1-2
V: TRBV30
D: .
size: many
DNA: TGTGCCTGTTACCCTCGGGGGAACTATGGCTACACCTTC
CDR3: CACYPRGNYGYTF

J: TRBJ2-1
V: TRBV11-2
D: TRBD1
size: many
DNA: TGTGCCAGCAGCTTACTTGTGACTCGGGACAGGGCAAACAATGAGCAGTTCTTC
CDR3: CASSLLVTRDRANNEQFF

J: TRBJ2-7
V: TRBV29-1
D: .
size: many
DNA: TGCAGCGTGCGCCTAGCGTTAAGCTCCTACGAGCAGTACTTC
CDR3: CSVRLALSSYEQYF

J: TRBJ2-3
V: TRBV20-1
D: .
size: once
DNA: TGCAGTGCTAGGGGTGCGGGACTCCCATCCACAGATACGCAGTATTTT
CDR3: CSARGAGLPSTDTQYF

J: TRBJ2-4
V: TRBV6-2/TRBV6-3
D: TRBD1
size: many
DNA: TGTGCCAGCCGGGACAGGGGTTCGGGAAACATTCAGTACTTC
CDR3: CASRDRGSGNIQYF

J: TRBJ2-1
V: TRBV7-9
D: .
size: many
DNA: TGTGCCAGCAGCTTCGGATGGGGGGACTACAATGAGCAGTTCTTC
CDR3: CASSFGWGDYNEQFF

J: TRBJ1-4
V: TRBV10-3
D: TRBD1
size: many
DNA: TGTGCCATCTCAAATCCGACCGGGACAGGGGGCTTGGATGAAAAACTGTTTTTT
CDR3: CAISNPTGTGGLDEKLFF

J: TRBJ2-1
V: TRBV12-3/TRBV12-4
D: .
size: few
DNA: TGTGCCAGCACAGGGGCCTACAATGAGCAGTTCTTC
CDR3: CASTGAYNEQFF

J: TRBJ2-7
V: TRBV29-1
D: .
size: many
DNA: TGCAGCGTTGAGTACAGCACCTACGAGCAGTACTTC
CDR3: CSVEYSTYEQYF

J: TRBJ1-3
V: TRBV9
D: .
size: many
DNA: TGTGCCAGCAGCGTACGCGGACAGCGCCCGAACACCATATATTTT
CDR3: CASSVRGQRPNTIYF

J: TRBJ2-7
V: TRBV5-1
D: TRBD2
size: few
DNA: TGCGCCAGCAGCCCGAGGGGAGGGAAAGAAGACGAGCAGTACTTC
CDR3: CASSPRGGKEDEQYF

J: TRBJ2-5
V: TRBV7-8
D: .
size: many
DNA: TGTGCCAGCCCGCTCCAAGAGACCCAGTACTTC
CDR3: CASPLQETQYF

J: TRBJ2-2
V: TRBV24-1
D: .
size: many
DNA: TGTGCCACCCAACAAACAGAGGTTGGGGACGGGGAGCTGTTTTTT
CDR3: CATQQTEVGDGELFF

J: TRBJ2-3
V: TRBV29-1
D: .
size: .
DNA: TGCAGCGCCCCGAGCGGAATGACAGATACGCAGTATTTT
CDR3: CSAPSGMTDTQYF

J: TRBJ2-1
V: TRBV7-2
D: .
size: many
DNA: TGTGCCAGCAGCTCGTTCCGGGACTTCTCCTACAATGAGCAGTTCTTC
CDR3: CASSSFRDFSYNEQFF

J: TRBJ2-1
V: TRBV11-3
D: TRBD1
size: many
DNA: TGTGCCAGCAGCCCCGCTTCCGGGACAGGAATCTACAATGAGCAGTTCTTC
CDR3: CASSPASGTGIYNEQFF

J: TRBJ2-7
V: TRBV5-4
D: TRBD2
size: .
DNA: TGTGCCAGCAGCTTGCGGCTAGCGGATGGGGCCTACGAGCAGTACTTC
CDR3: CASSLRLADGAYEQYF

J: TRBJ2-1
V: TRBV19
D: .
size: .
DNA: TGTGCCTCAACGGACCAATACAATGAGCAGTTCTTC
CDR3: CASTDQYNEQFF

J: TRBJ2-3
V: TRBV7-9
D: .
size: few
DNA: TGTGCCAGCAGTCCGACGGCGGGCACAGATACGCAGTATTTT
CDR3: CASSPTAGTDTQYF

J: TRBJ1-1
V: TRBV6-2/TRBV6-3
D: TRBD1
size: many
DNA: TGTGCCAGCAGTTACTCGGGGACAGGGGTTTACGCCACTGAAGCTTTCTTT
CDR3: CASSYSGTGVYATEAFF

J: TRBJ2-7
V: TRBV3-1
D: TRBD2
size: few
DNA: TGTGCCAGGCGACTAGCGGCCGAGCAGTACTTC
CDR3: CARRLAAEQYF

J: TRBJ2-6
V: TRBV10-3
D: .
size: few
DNA: TGTGCCATCAGTGGTTCCTTACTCCCTTCTGGTCGCTTCTACTCTGGGGCCAACGTCCTGACTTTC
CDR3: CAISGSLLPSGRFYSGANVLTF

J: TRBJ2-7
V: TRBV11-2
D: TRBD2
size: many
DNA: TGTGCCAGCGGGGGGACTAACTCCTACGAGCAGTACTTC
CDR3: CASGGTNSYEQYF

J: TRBJ1-1
V: TRBV29-1
D: .
size: many
DNA: TGCAGCGTCTCGGACGGAGGGACTGAAGCTTTCTTT
CDR3: CSVSDGGTEAFF